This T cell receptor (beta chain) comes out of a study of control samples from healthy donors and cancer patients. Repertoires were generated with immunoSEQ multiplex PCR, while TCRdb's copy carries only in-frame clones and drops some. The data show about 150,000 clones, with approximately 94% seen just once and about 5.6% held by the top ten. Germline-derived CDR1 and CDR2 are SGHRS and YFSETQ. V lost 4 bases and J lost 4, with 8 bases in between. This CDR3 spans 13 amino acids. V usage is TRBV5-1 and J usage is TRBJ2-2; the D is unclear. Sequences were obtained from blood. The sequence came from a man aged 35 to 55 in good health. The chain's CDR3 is CASSEGLTGELFF. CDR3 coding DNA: TGCGCCAGCAGCGAAGGCCTCACCGGGGAGCTGTTTTTT.